The rows below give T cell receptor beta chains drawn from one sample of a study of blood T cell repertoires in COVID-19. This table comes from immunoSEQ multiplex PCR, and its TCRdb copy is limited to in-frame clones, with some not included. The repertoire holds over 350,000 clones, with 87% as singletons. Sequenced: PBMCs or T cells enriched from blood (not recorded which). These receptors all come from a woman between 18 and 30 years old with acute COVID-19. The CDR3 runs from the conserved cysteine through the conserved F or W. A D gene is named only where the DNA matches it firmly. The size of a clone is reported for some rows only, either as once, few or many, or as a class for expanded clones.

D gene,V gene,J gene,clone size,CDR3 protein,CDR3 DNA
TRBD2,TRBV9,TRBJ2-7,-,CASSVAPAGYYEQYF,TGTGCCAGCAGCGTAGCTCCAGCGGGATATTACGAGCAGTACTTC
TRBD1,TRBV19,TRBJ2-3,-,CASSRDRAHLGSTQYF,TGTGCCAGTAGTAGAGACAGGGCTCACCTAGGTTCTACGCAGTATTTT
TRBD2,TRBV7-2,TRBJ2-7,once,CASSMDSGRYEQYF,TGTGCCAGCAGCATGGATAGCGGGCGATACGAGCAGTACTTC
TRBD1,TRBV18,TRBJ1-5,-,CASSPGTGSEQPQHF,TGTGCCAGCTCACCGGGGACAGGGTCTGAACAGCCCCAGCATTTT
TRBD1,TRBV10-2,TRBJ2-5,-,CASSEPGGRWETQYF,TGCGCCAGCAGTGAGCCAGGGGGACGGTGGGAGACCCAGTACTTC
-,TRBV7-9,TRBJ1-5,-,CASSRGGGQPQHF,TGTGCCAGCAGCCGCGGGGGGGGTCAGCCCCAGCATTTT
TRBD2,TRBV7-3,TRBJ2-5,-,CASSNSGGAFETQYF,TGTGCCAGCAGTAATAGCGGGGGGGCCTTTGAGACCCAGTACTTC
TRBD1,TRBV5-1,TRBJ2-7,once,CASRPQGAGEQYF,TGCGCCAGCAGACCTCAGGGGGCCGGCGAGCAGTACTTC
TRBD1,TRBV5-6,TRBJ2-4,-,CASSLGQGSIQYF,TGTGCCAGCAGCCTCGGACAGGGTAGCATTCAGTACTTC
TRBD1,TRBV4-3,TRBJ1-4,-,CASSQTGTGPEKLFF,TGCGCCAGCAGCCAGACGGGGACAGGGCCAGAAAAACTGTTTTTT
TRBD1,TRBV15,TRBJ2-2,-,CATSGRGTTGELFF,TGTGCCACCAGCGGCAGGGGGACCACCGGGGAGCTGTTTTTT
-,TRBV24-1,TRBJ2-3,-,CATSDRRDTQYF,TGTGCCACCAGTGACCGTAGAGATACGCAGTATTTT
TRBD1,TRBV6-5,TRBJ1-2,-,CASSYSGTGTRYGYTF,TGTGCCAGCAGTTACTCGGGGACAGGGACGAGATATGGCTACACCTTC
TRBD2,TRBV7-3,TRBJ2-1,-,CASSLTPGGSWDEQFF,TGTGCCAGCAGCTTAACCCCCGGGGGGTCATGGGATGAGCAGTTCTTC
-,TRBV4-3,TRBJ2-3,-,CASSQRRATDTQYF,TGCGCCAGCAGCCAGCGCAGGGCCACAGATACGCAGTATTTT
-,TRBV5-6,TRBJ1-2,-,CASSLGPGNYGYTF,TGTGCCAGCAGCTTGGGGCCCGGGAACTATGGCTACACCTTC
-,TRBV9,TRBJ1-2,-,CASSADRDTYGYTF,TGTGCCAGCAGCGCGGACCGGGACACCTATGGCTACACCTTC
-,TRBV28,TRBJ1-1,-,CASRGLVAFF,TGTGCCAGCAGGGGACTTGTGGCTTTCTTT
-,TRBV19,TRBJ2-5,-,CASSIGAWETQYF,TGTGCCAGTAGTATAGGGGCATGGGAGACCCAGTACTTC
-,TRBV7-3,TRBJ1-1,-,CASSLRSGKGTEAFF,TGTGCCAGCAGCTTACGGTCGGGGAAGGGCACTGAAGCTTTCTTT
-,TRBV6-5,TRBJ1-4,-,CASSYSGQTNEKLFF,TGTGCCAGCAGTTACTCCGGACAGACTAATGAAAAACTGTTTTTT
TRBD2,TRBV11-2,TRBJ2-7,-,CASSLGTRYEQYF,TGTGCCAGCAGCCTTGGGACTAGGTACGAGCAGTACTTC
-,TRBV27,TRBJ1-1,-,CASKSVAEAFF,TGTGCCAGCAAATCAGTGGCTGAAGCTTTCTTT
-,TRBV24-1,TRBJ2-3,-,CATQRDISTDTQYF,TGTGCCACCCAACGGGACATCAGCACAGATACGCAGTATTTT
TRBD1,TRBV11-2,TRBJ1-4,-,CASSPTGVVEKLFF,TGTGCCAGCAGCCCGACAGGGGTTGTGGAAAAACTGTTTTTT
TRBD1,TRBV5-5,TRBJ2-7,-,CASSLSIGQGRGEQYF,TGTGCCAGCAGCTTATCCATAGGACAGGGTCGGGGCGAGCAGTACTTC
TRBD2,TRBV7-9,TRBJ2-2,-,CASSLAGTSGVPGELFF,TGTGCCAGCAGCTTAGCGGGGACTAGCGGGGTTCCCGGGGAGCTGTTTTTT
-,TRBV9,TRBJ1-6,few,CASSPNQDRRDNSPLHF,TGTGCCAGCAGCCCAAACCAAGACAGAAGAGATAATTCACCCCTCCACTTT